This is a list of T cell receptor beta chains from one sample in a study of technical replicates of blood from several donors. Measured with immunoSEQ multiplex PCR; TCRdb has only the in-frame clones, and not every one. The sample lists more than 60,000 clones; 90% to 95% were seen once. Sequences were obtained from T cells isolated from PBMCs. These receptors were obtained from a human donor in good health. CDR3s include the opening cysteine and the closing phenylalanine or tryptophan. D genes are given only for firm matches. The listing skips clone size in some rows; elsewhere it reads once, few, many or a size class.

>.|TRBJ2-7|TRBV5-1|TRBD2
TGCGCCAGCAGCGGAACCGGGACTATCTCCTACGAGCAGTACTTC
CASSGTGTISYEQYF
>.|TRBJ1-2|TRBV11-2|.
TGTGCCAGCACCCAACGCGGGGTCTATGGCTACACCTTC
CASTQRGVYGYTF
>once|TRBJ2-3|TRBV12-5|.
TGTGCTAGTGGTCTAGATACTAGAGGGTACGCGCAGTATTTT
CASGLDTRGYAQYF
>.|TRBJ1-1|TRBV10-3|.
TGTGCCATCAGTGAGTCGGGGGGGAACACTGAAGCTTTCTTT
CAISESGGNTEAFF
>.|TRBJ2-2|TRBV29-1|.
TGCAGCGTCCGGAGTGAAACACCCGGGGAGCTGTTTTTT
CSVRSETPGELFF
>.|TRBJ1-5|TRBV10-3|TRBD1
TGTGCCATCAGTTCCACAGGGGGCCCTCAGCCCCAGCATTTT
CAISSTGGPQPQHF
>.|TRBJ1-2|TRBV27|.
TGTGCCAGCGCTCGTGCGGGGGGCGACTATGGCTACACCTTC
CASARAGGDYGYTF
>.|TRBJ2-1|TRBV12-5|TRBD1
TGTGCTAGTGCCGTCCGACAGGGGGTGGACAATGAGCAGTTCTTC
CASAVRQGVDNEQFF
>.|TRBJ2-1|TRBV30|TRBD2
TGTGCCTGGAGTGTATGGGCTAGCGGACGGTATGAGCAGTTCTTC
CAWSVWASGRYEQFF
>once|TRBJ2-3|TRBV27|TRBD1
TGTGCCAGCGGGGACAGGGGTTATGATACGCAGTATTTT
CASGDRGYDTQYF
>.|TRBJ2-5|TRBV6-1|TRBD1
TGTGCCAGCAGCGCGTTGGCAGGGGGCGGGGAGACCCAGTACTTC
CASSALAGGGETQYF
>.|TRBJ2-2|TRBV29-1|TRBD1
TGCAGCGGTTGGACAGGTTATAACACCGGGGAGCTGTTTTTT
CSGWTGYNTGELFF
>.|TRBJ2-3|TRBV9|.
TGTGCCAGCAGCCCTAGCCAGGGGACAGATACGCAGTATTTT
CASSPSQGTDTQYF
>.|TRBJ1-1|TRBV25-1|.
TGTGCCAGCAGTGACCTTTGGAACACTGAAGCTTTCTTT
CASSDLWNTEAFF
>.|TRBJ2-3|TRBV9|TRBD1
TGTGCCAGCAGCCCGGGACAGGGGGAATTCACAGATACGCAGTATTTT
CASSPGQGEFTDTQYF
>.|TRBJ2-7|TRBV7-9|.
TGTGCCAGCAGCCCCCCAGGGCAGTCCTACGAGCAGTACTTC
CASSPPGQSYEQYF
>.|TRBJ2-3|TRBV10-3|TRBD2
TGTGCCATCAGTGAGTCGGTGTCTAGCGGGACCACAGATACGCAGTATTTT
CAISESVSSGTTDTQYF
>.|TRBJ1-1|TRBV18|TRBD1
TGTGCCAGCTCGCTAGGGACAGGGGGGATGAACACTGAAGCTTTCTTT
CASSLGTGGMNTEAFF
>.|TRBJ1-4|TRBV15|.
TGTGCCACCAGCACCGCTCCTTGGAGGAATGAAAAACTGTTTTTT
CATSTAPWRNEKLFF
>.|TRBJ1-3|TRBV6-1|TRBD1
TGTGCCAGCAGTGGACAGGGCGGTTTGGGAGGAAACACCATATATTTT
CASSGQGGLGGNTIYF
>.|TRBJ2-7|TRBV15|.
TGTGCCACCAGCACGGGAATGGGGTACGAGCAGTACTTC
CATSTGMGYEQYF
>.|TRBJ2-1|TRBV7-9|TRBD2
TGTGCCAGCAGCTTAGAAGGGACTAGCGGGAGCTCCTACAATGAGCAGTTCTTC
CASSLEGTSGSSYNEQFF
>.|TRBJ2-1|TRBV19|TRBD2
TGTGCCAGTAGTATAGATCGGGGGGGGACTAGCGGGGAGAACGCCGATGAGCAGTTCTTC
CASSIDRGGTSGENADEQFF
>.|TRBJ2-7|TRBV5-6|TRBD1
TGTGCCAGCAGCCCGTCCGGGACAGGGATCGAGCAGTACTTC
CASSPSGTGIEQYF
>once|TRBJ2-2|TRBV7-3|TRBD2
TGTGCCAGCAGCAAGGGACTAGCGGGAGGCATCGGGGAGCTGTTTTTT
CASSKGLAGGIGELFF
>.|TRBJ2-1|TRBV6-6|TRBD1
TGTGCCAGCAGCCGGGACAGGGTGATCTTC
CASSRDRVIF
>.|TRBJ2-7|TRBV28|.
TGTGCCAGCAGCCACAGGGATGTAGGCTACGAGCAGTACTTC
CASSHRDVGYEQYF
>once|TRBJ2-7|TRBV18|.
TGTGCCAGCTCACCACCGAATCAGGACGAGCAGTACTTC
CASSPPNQDEQYF
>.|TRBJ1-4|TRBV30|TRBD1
TGTGCCTGGACCGCCGACAGGGCAACTAATGAAAAACTGTTTTTT
CAWTADRATNEKLFF
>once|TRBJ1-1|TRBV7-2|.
TGTGCCAGCAGCTTCCTGACAGCGAACACTGAAGCTTTCTTT
CASSFLTANTEAFF
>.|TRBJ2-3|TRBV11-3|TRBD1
TGTGCCAGCAGCGAGACGCCCGGGACAGGGATTAAAGATACGCAGTATTTT
CASSETPGTGIKDTQYF
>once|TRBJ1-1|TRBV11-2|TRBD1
TGTGCCAGCAGCTTAACAGGGGGCATGAACACTGAAGCTTTCTTT
CASSLTGGMNTEAFF
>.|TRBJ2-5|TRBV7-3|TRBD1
TGTGCCAGCAGCTTAAACAGGGGGGAGACCCAGTACTTC
CASSLNRGETQYF
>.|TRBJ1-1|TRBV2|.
TGTGCCAGCAGCCGGGACACATCATTGAACACTGAAGCTTTCTTT
CASSRDTSLNTEAFF
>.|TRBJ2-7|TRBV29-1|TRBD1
TGCAGCGCCAGGACAGGCCACCGGTACGAGCAGTACTTC
CSARTGHRYEQYF
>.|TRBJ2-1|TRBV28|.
TGTGCCAGCAGGCTCGGGACTCCGTACAATGAGCAGTTCTTC
CASRLGTPYNEQFF
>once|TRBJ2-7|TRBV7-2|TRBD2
TGTGCCAGCAGCCTCCCCAGCCTAGCGGGTAGAGAGCAGTACTTC
CASSLPSLAGREQYF
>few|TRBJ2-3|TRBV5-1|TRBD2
TGCGCCAGCAGCCCTGGGACTAGCGGGAACACAGATACGCAGTATTTT
CASSPGTSGNTDTQYF
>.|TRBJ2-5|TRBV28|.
TGTGCCAGCAGTTTATTAGAGGACCAAGAGACCCAGTACTTC
CASSLLEDQETQYF
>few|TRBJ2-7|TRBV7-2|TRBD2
TGTGCCAGCAGCTTACTAGCGGGAGACGCCTACGAGCAGTACTTC
CASSLLAGDAYEQYF
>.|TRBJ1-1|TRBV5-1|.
TGCGCCAGCAGCTTGGAAGGACTTAGAGATGAAGCTTTCTTT
CASSLEGLRDEAFF
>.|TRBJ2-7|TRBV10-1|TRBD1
TGCGCCAGCAGTGAGGGGCCGGGACAGGGTTTATTTGGCTACGAGCAGTACTTC
CASSEGPGQGLFGYEQYF
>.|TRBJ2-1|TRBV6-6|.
TGTGCCAGCAGTTACGGCGGACAGAACACCAATGAGCAGTTCTTC
CASSYGGQNTNEQFF
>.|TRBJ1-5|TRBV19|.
TGTGCCAGTGGAGGGGCGGGTCAGCCCCAGCATTTT
CASGGAGQPQHF
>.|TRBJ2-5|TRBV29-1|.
TGCAGCGTTGAAACGGCAGGGATGGAGACCCAGTACTTC
CSVETAGMETQYF
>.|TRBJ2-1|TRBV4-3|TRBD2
TGCGCCAGCAGCCTTGGCGGGAGCAATGAGCAGTTCTTC
CASSLGGSNEQFF
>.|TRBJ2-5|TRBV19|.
TGTGCCAGTAGTATTAGCCAGGGGCAAGAGACCCAGTACTTC
CASSISQGQETQYF
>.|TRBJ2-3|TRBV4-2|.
TGTGCCAGCAGCCAAGTAGATTATACGCAGTATTTT
CASSQVDYTQYF